This T cell receptor beta chain was profiled in a study of immune heterogeneity within non-small cell lung tumors. TCR beta CDR3 regions came from multiplex PCR with 32 forward V and 13 reverse J primers. TCRdb ran MiXCR on the multiplex PCR reads and lists one entry per CDR3 protein. The sample records 22,000 or so distinct CDR3 sequences, roughly 29% being singletons. Concerning this clonotype: Its specificity is not known.

Findings of the study overall: The high-frequency T-cell receptor beta clonotypes mostly did not match up between individual patients. Identical dominant CDR3 beta clonotypes showed recurrence across tumor sites within a patient, and site-unique high-frequency clones were also present.

The authors used about 600 ng of bulk tumor genomic DNA per sample as template. Biopsies, several per primary tumor and spaced far apart, were collected during surgery. Curative surgical treatment was performed in patients who had newly diagnosed, untreated non-small cell lung cancer. The TCR comes from a man aged 40-49 years with non-small cell lung cancer. Material: lung tumor tissue.

The CDR3 region has the DNA TGTCCAAGCTCGGGACACCGCCCCGAGACCCAGTACTTC. Protein product: CPSSGHRPETQYF. The chain joins TRBV6-2 or TRBV6-3 to TRBJ2-5; maybe TRBD1 (6 bases). This CDR3 spans 13 amino acids. CDR1 is MNHEY and CDR2 is SVGEGT in the germline V gene.